Listed below are T cell receptor beta chains from one sample, sequenced in a study of a mutant IDH1 vaccine in newly diagnosed glioma. Their recognized antigens are unknown. Profiled with immunoSEQ multiplex PCR; TCRdb holds only in-frame clones, not every one. The sample has more than 9,500 clones; around 87% are singletons. Sequenced here: PBMCs, sampled from a glioma patient whose treatment included an IDH1 peptide vaccine. The origin of the receptors is a woman in her thirties or forties with glioma. Some clones in this sample may be carry-over from other donors' samples. The CDR3 runs from the conserved cysteine through the conserved F or W. D genes are given only for firm matches. The listing skips clone size in some rows; elsewhere it reads once, few, many or a size class.

abundance	d_gene	v_gene	j_gene	CDR3nt	CDR3aa
NA	NA	TRBV28	TRBJ2-4	TGTGCCAGCAGTCTACGGGGAGTCAAAAACATTCAGTACTTC	CASSLRGVKNIQYF
NA	NA	TRBV5-5	TRBJ1-5	TGTGCCAGCAGCTTGGTGGCAGGGAATAATCAGCCCCAGCATTTT	CASSLVAGNNQPQHF
NA	NA	TRBV14	TRBJ1-2	TGTGCCAGCAGCCAAGCACGGACAGCGGGTGGCTACACCTTC	CASSQARTAGGYTF
NA	NA	TRBV7-3	TRBJ2-1	TGTGCCAGCAGCGCGGACAGCTCCTACAATGAGCAGTTCTTC	CASSADSSYNEQFF
NA	TRBD1	TRBV25-1	TRBJ1-4	TGTGCCAGCAGTTCCCAAGAGGGGGCGGAACGGCTGTTTTTT	CASSSQEGAERLFF
NA	NA	TRBV7-8	TRBJ1-1	TGTGCCAGCAGCGGGAAACCGAACACTGAAGCTTTCTTT	CASSGKPNTEAFF
few	TRBD1	TRBV30	TRBJ1-1	TGTGCCTGGAGGGGACCCGGGACAGAGAACACTGAAGCTTTCTTT	CAWRGPGTENTEAFF
NA	NA	TRBV27	TRBJ1-4	TGTGCCAGCAGTTCTTTAGGCGACAATTTGGAAAAACTGTTTTTT	CASSSLGDNLEKLFF
NA	NA	TRBV9	TRBJ2-7	TGTGCCAGCAGCGTCTCTACCGGGACCAAGGACGAGCAGTACTTC	CASSVSTGTKDEQYF
NA	NA	TRBV14	TRBJ2-3	TGTGCCAGCAGCTCCTACGTGGTGGATACGCAGTATTTT	CASSSYVVDTQYF
NA	NA	TRBV5-4	TRBJ2-7	TGTGCCAGCGCCCAGGACAGCTCCTACGAGCAGTACTTC	CASAQDSSYEQYF
NA	NA	TRBV4-1	TRBJ1-5	TGCGCCAGCAGCCAAGAAGGACAGCTCAATCAGCCCCAGCATTTT	CASSQEGQLNQPQHF
NA	TRBD1	TRBV2	TRBJ1-2	TGTGCCAGCAGTCCTGGACAGGGTTATGGCTACACCTTC	CASSPGQGYGYTF
NA	NA	TRBV1	TRBJ2-1	TGCACCAGCAGCCAAGATCGTGGTCGGGGGAACTCCTACAATGAGCAGTTCTTC	CTSSQDRGRGNSYNEQFF
NA	NA	TRBV4-2	TRBJ2-5	TGTGCCAGCAGCCAAAATGGCCGAGAGACCCAGTACTTC	CASSQNGRETQYF
NA	NA	TRBV6-5	TRBJ1-6	TGTGCCAGCAGTTACTCAACAGATAATTCACCCCTCCACTTT	CASSYSTDNSPLHF
few	TRBD1	TRBV2	TRBJ1-6	TGTGCCAGCAGTGAGGAGACAGGGCTCCTTTCGGCCCTCCACTTT	CASSEETGLLSALHF
NA	NA	TRBV7-2	TRBJ1-2	TGTGCCAGCAGCTCACAGACTAACTATGGCTACACCTTC	CASSSQTNYGYTF
once	NA	TRBV29-1	TRBJ2-4	TGCAGCGGGGCCATCCAGAACATTCAGTACTTC	CSGAIQNIQYF
NA	NA	TRBV12-2	TRBJ2-7	TGTGCAAGTCGCTTAGTGTCTAGCGCCGAGACCTACGAGCAGTACTTC	CASRLVSSAETYEQYF
NA	NA	TRBV4-1	TRBJ2-3	TGCGCCAGCAGCTTTATCGCGGCAGATACGCAGTATTTT	CASSFIAADTQYF
once	NA	TRBV9	TRBJ2-1	TGTGCCAGCAGCGGAGGGTCGTCGTGGAATGAGCAGTTCTTC	CASSGGSSWNEQFF
NA	NA	TRBV15	TRBJ2-5	TGTGCCAGCGGAAATTCCGAGACCCAGTACTTC	CASGNSETQYF
NA	NA	TRBV15	TRBJ1-5	TGTGCCACCAGCAGAGATCTTCGGGGGGATGGCAATCAGCCCCAGCATTTT	CATSRDLRGDGNQPQHF
NA	NA	TRBV30	TRBJ1-1	TGTGCCTGGAGACTAACAGGATTCGACATCGGAATGAACACTGAAGCTTTCTTT	CAWRLTGFDIGMNTEAFF
NA	NA	TRBV11-2	TRBJ2-6	TGTGCCAGCAGCTTGAGTCCTGGAGGGGCCAACGTCCTGACTTTC	CASSLSPGGANVLTF
NA	TRBD1	TRBV7-2	TRBJ1-2	TGTGCCAGCAGCCCGAGGACAGGGGTCCGAAGCAACTATGGCTACACCTTC	CASSPRTGVRSNYGYTF
NA	TRBD2	TRBV10-2	TRBJ2-7	TGCGCCAGCAGTCAACGGCTAGCGGGGGGCCGCTCCTACGAGCAGTACTTC	CASSQRLAGGRSYEQYF
NA	NA	TRBV11-3	TRBJ2-3	TGTGCCAGCAGCTTAACGAATCCAGATACGCAGTATTTT	CASSLTNPDTQYF
NA	NA	TRBV6-1	TRBJ2-6	TGTGCCAGCAGTGTAGGAGGGTGGGGGGCCAACGTCCTGACTTTC	CASSVGGWGANVLTF
NA	NA	TRBV6-6	TRBJ1-2	TGTGCCAGCAGGGCCTCAGCGGAATTCTATGGCTACACCTTC	CASRASAEFYGYTF
NA	NA	TRBV7-3	TRBJ1-2	TGTGCCAGCAGCCTGGTCAGGGGCGGTGGCTACACCTTC	CASSLVRGGGYTF
NA	NA	TRBV5-1	TRBJ2-6	TGCGCCAGCAGCTTGGCCGGGTCTGGGGCCAACGTCCTGACTTTC	CASSLAGSGANVLTF
NA	TRBD1	TRBV27	TRBJ2-3	TGTGCCAGCAGCTTAAACCCACAGGGGGCGAGCACAGATACGCAGTATTTT	CASSLNPQGASTDTQYF
NA	NA	TRBV27	TRBJ2-7	TGTGCCAGCACCCCAGCGGGCTCCTACGAGCAGTACTTC	CASTPAGSYEQYF
NA	NA	TRBV10-3	TRBJ1-6	TGTGCCATCAGTCGAGCTGGTTCACCCCTCCACTTT	CAISRAGSPLHF
NA	NA	TRBV2	TRBJ1-1	TGTGCCAGCAGTGAGGATGGGGCCGCTGAAGCTTTCTTT	CASSEDGAAEAFF
NA	TRBD1	TRBV10-3	TRBJ1-5	TGTGCCACCCGAGGGGGCGACGGCCAGCCCCAGCATTTT	CATRGGDGQPQHF
NA	TRBD1	TRBV28	TRBJ1-3	TGTGCCAGCAGTTCTCGGGACAGGCGGGGAAACACCATATATTTT	CASSSRDRRGNTIYF
NA	NA	TRBV5-4	TRBJ2-3	TGTGCCGCCCGGGACCTAGGGAATACGCAGTATTTT	CAARDLGNTQYF
NA	NA	TRBV7-2	TRBJ2-2	TGTGCCAGCAGCCTCGAAGGGCCGATAACCGGGGAGCTGTTTTTT	CASSLEGPITGELFF
NA	TRBD1	TRBV19	TRBJ2-2	TGTGCCAGTAGAGGGACAGGGGGGACCGGGGAGCTGTTTTTT	CASRGTGGTGELFF
NA	TRBD1	TRBV6-1	TRBJ2-2	TGTGCCAGCAGTGGGACAGGGAGTATAATCGGGGAGCTGTTTTTT	CASSGTGSIIGELFF
NA	TRBD1	TRBV19	TRBJ1-2	TGTGCCAGTAGTTCCTCCTCCCGAACAGGGGAGGACTATGGCTACACCTTC	CASSSSSRTGEDYGYTF
NA	TRBD2	TRBV2	TRBJ2-1	TGTGCCACCCAACCTAGCGGGGGGGCGGGCACCCATGAGCAGTTCTTC	CATQPSGGAGTHEQFF
NA	TRBD1	TRBV7-2	TRBJ1-1	TGTGCCAGCACCACTCAGGGGGGGGTGGACACTGAAGCTTTCTTT	CASTTQGGVDTEAFF
NA	TRBD2	TRBV4-2	TRBJ2-5	TGTGCCAGCAGCCAAGATAGAACAGCGGGAGTGGGGACCCAGTACTTC	CASSQDRTAGVGTQYF
NA	TRBD1	TRBV15	TRBJ1-5	TGTGCCACCAGACCTCGGGACAGGGGCGATCAGCCCCAGCATTTT	CATRPRDRGDQPQHF
NA	NA	TRBV6-4	TRBJ2-3	TGTGCCAGCAGTGACGGGAGCACAGATACGCAGTATTTT	CASSDGSTDTQYF
NA	NA	TRBV27	TRBJ1-2	TGTGCCAGCAGTGCAACCGGGACGGACGTCTATGGCTACACCTTC	CASSATGTDVYGYTF